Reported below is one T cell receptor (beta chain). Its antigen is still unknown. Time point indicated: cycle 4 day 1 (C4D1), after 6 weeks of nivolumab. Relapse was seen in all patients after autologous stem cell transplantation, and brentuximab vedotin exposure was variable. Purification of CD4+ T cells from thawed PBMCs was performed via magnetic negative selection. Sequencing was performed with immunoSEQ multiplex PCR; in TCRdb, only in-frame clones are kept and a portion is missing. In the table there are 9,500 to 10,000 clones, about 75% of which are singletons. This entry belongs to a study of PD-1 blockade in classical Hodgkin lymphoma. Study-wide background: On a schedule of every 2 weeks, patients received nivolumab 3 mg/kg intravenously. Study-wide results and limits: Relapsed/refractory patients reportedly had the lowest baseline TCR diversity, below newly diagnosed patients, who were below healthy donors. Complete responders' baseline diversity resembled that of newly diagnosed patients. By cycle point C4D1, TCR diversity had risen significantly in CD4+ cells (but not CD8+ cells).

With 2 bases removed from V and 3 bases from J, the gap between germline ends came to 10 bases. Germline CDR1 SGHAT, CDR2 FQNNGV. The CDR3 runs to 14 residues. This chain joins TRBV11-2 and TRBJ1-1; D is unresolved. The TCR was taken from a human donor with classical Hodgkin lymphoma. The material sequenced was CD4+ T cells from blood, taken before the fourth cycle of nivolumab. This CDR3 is CASSLLPSYTEAFF. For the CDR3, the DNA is TGTGCCAGCAGCTTACTACCCAGTTACACTGAAGCTTTCTTT.